The present entry profiles one T cell receptor beta chain with its context. The antigen remains undetermined. Clones were read by immunoSEQ multiplex PCR, and TCRdb kept only the in-frame ones, dropping some. The sample lists around 170,000 clones, around 90% occurring once. The data originate from a study of T cell responses to AZD1222 COVID-19 vaccine. Pooling was applied to second doses at about 4 or about 12 weeks. V was trimmed by 2 bases and J by 2 bases, leaving 7 bases between them. Germline V gene data show CDR1 as LGHDT and CDR2 as YNNKEL (reference sequence). This CDR3 has 14 residues. Points from the study as a whole: Baseline serostatus was positive in only six AZD1222 recipients.

This clonotype originated in an adult who received the AZD1222 COVID-19 vaccine. Sequencing was performed on peripheral blood, taken 28 days after the second AZD1222 dose. The chain employs TRBV3-1 (or the pseudogene TRBV3-2) and TRBJ1-5, with D maybe TRBD1 (6 bases). The CDR3: CASSQSGGNQPQHF. The CDR3 DNA follows: TGTGCCAGCAGCCAATCAGGGGGCAATCAGCCCCAGCATTTT.